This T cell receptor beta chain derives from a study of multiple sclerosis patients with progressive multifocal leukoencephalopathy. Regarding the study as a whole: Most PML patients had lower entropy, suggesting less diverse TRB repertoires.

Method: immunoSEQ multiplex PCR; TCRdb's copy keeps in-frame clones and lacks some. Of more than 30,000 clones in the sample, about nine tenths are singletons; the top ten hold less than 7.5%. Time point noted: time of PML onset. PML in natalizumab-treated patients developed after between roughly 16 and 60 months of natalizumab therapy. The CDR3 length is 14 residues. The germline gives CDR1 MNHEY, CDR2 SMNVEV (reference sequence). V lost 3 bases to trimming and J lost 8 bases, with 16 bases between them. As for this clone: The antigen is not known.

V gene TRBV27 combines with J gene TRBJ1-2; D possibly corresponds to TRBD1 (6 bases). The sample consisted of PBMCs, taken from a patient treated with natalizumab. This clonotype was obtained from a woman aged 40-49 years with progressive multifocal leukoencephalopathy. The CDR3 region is CASSLSSGASGYTF. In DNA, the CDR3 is TGTGCCAGCAGTTTGTCCTCGGGGGCAAGCGGCTACACCTTC.